Shown below are 6 T cell receptor beta chains from a single sample sequenced in a study of Graves' ophthalmopathy and Graves' hyperthyroidism. The authors amplified TCR beta CDR3 regions from RNA transcripts. RT-PCR was first run with HTBI primers, then multiplex PCR in a second round. TCRdb redid the calling of the multiplex PCR reads with MiXCR, one entry per CDR3 protein. This table holds 650,000 to 900,000 distinct CDR3 sequences, roughly 40% found once. Sequenced input: peripheral blood. These receptors were obtained from an adult man with Graves' ophthalmopathy.

In its sample, this clonotype was seen many times. The J gene is TRBJ1-2, the V gene TRBV7-8; D ambiguous. Per the germline V gene, CDR1 is SGHVS and CDR2 is FQNEAQ. Trimming shortened V by 4 bases and J by 4 bases, and 10 bases separated the two germline ends. The CDR3 totals 13 residues. Here the CDR3 DNA reads TGTGCCAGCAGCTCGGACGGCTTCTATGGCTACACCTTC. This gives the protein CASSSDGFYGYTF.

The V gene is TRBV25-1, the J gene TRBJ2-4; TRBD2 aligns across 7 bases. Germline CDR1 MGHDK, CDR2 SYGVNS. Trimming at V came to 6 bases and at J to 6 bases, leaving 8 bases not matched to a gene. This CDR3 spans 14 amino acids. The CDR3 sequence is CASSFQRDPNIQYF. The CDR3 coding sequence is TGTGCCAGCAGCTTTCAGCGGGACCCAAACATTCAGTACTTC.

Ten or more counts support this clonotype. As DNA, the CDR3 is TGTGCCATCAGGCGGGGTACTGAAGCTTTCTTT. The encoded protein is CAIRRGTEAFF. This rearrangement joins TRBV10-3 to TRBJ1-1, with D unclear. Trimming stripped 6 bases from V and 5 bases from J, with 7 bases between. CDR1 and CDR2 from the germline V gene are ENHRY and SYGVKD. CDR3 length: 11 residues.

Ten or more counts support this clonotype. The chain recombines TRBV15 with TRBJ2-7; 7 bases agree with TRBD2. CDR1 is LNHNV, CDR2 YYDKDF, per germline (reference sequence). The CDR3 length is 16 residues. The J segment lost 0 bases and the V segment lost 0 bases, leaving 5 bases of the junction unmatched. CDR3 bases: TGTGCCACCAGCAGAGATCGGGGGGTGATCTCCTACGAGCAGTACTTC. It specifies CATSRDRGVISYEQYF.

As to this clonotype: At one end the junction does not follow the germline gene, possibly because of a read error. This rearrangement joins TRBV10-3 to TRBJ1-1; 8 nucleotides match TRBD1. The CDR3 spans 15 residues. Germline CDR1 and CDR2: ENHRY and SYGVKD. CDR3 sequence: CAIRRGTQGASEACF. The CDR3 region has the DNA TGTGCCATCAGAAGAGGGACGCAGGGGGCTTCTGAAGCTTGCTTT.

This clonotype was counted between two and nine times. The chain has TRBV9 and TRBJ1-2, with 9 bases matching TRBD1. This CDR3 has 15 amino acids. Per the germline V gene, CDR1 is SGDLS and CDR2 is YYNGEE. With V trimmed by 3 bases and J by 6 bases, 9 bases remained unmatched. The CDR3 DNA is TGTGCCAGCAGCGCGACAGACACAGGGGGCAATGGCTACACCTTC. This translates into CASSATDTGGNGYTF.